The present TCR beta chain was sequenced within a study of beta chain features in type 1 diabetes. Study background: When patients were set against healthy donors, age, gender and cell yields were similar.

Cells sorted by CD45RO/CCR7/CD25/CD127/CD95/CD27 comprised CD4+ naive, central memory, regulatory and stem cell-like memory cells. The V segment lost 3 bases and the J segment 1 base; nucleotides outside the gene matches: 4. The CDR3 is 15 amino acids. The germline V gene encodes CDR1 LNHDA and CDR2 SQIVND (reference sequence). In regard to this clone: Antigen specificity is unknown.

Reverse transcription of all isolated RNA meant that expressed TCRB transcripts were sequenced. The assay was immunoSEQ multiplex PCR, and TCRdb's table has in-frame clones only and misses some. The table includes 150,000 to 200,000 clones, 8% to 9.5% detected once. Broader study findings: Any role of HLA type in TCRB rearrangement remained unresolved here. Significant though moderate, a shortening of TCRB CDR3s appeared in all four CD4+ subsets of Type 1 diabetes patients. cDNA-based reads could over-represent cells with high TCR expression.

The genes are TRBV19 and TRBJ2-3, with TRBD1 matching 7 bases. The source material was central memory CD4+ T cells from blood. This TCR came from a woman between 18 and 29 years old with type 1 diabetes. CDR3 amino acids: CASSIEQGRTDTQYF. The CDR3 region has the DNA TGTGCCAGTAGTATCGAACAGGGGCGCACAGATACGCAGTATTTT.